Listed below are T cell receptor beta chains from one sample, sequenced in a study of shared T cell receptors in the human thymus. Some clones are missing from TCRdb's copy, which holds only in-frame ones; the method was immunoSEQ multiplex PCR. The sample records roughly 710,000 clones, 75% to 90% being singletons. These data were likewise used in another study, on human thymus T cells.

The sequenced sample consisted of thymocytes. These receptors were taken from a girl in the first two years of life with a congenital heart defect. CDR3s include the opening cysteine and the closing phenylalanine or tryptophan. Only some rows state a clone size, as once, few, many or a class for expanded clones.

CASSPRRYGYTF,TRBV28,TRBJ1-2,NA
CASSTGGNEKLFF,TRBV7-7,TRBJ1-4,few
CASSFVGAGGGRLDGYTF,TRBV28,TRBJ1-2,NA
CSVEVGGNQPQHF,TRBV29-1,TRBJ1-5,NA
CASSHGSSRGEKLFF,TRBV6-5,TRBJ1-4,once
CASSPRGTDTQYF,TRBV28,TRBJ2-3,NA
CASSLGKGRGVRVGETQYF,TRBV7-6,TRBJ2-5,NA
CASTPGADERETQYF,TRBV28,TRBJ2-5,NA
CASSSPALPGQGAGNTIYF,TRBV7-6,TRBJ1-3,NA
CASSDSTSGGADTQYF,TRBV6-4,TRBJ2-3,NA
CASSPGQGEYNEQFF,TRBV6-1,TRBJ2-1,NA
CASSQGLKDRGKTGANVLTF,TRBV14,TRBJ2-6,NA
CASSQDAQSRYNEQFF,TRBV4-2,TRBJ2-1,NA
CASSASQGRNYGYTF,TRBV9,TRBJ1-2,NA
CASSRRGRRPGRTGELFF,TRBV7-8,TRBJ2-2,NA
CAISLAGGDEQFF,TRBV10-3,TRBJ2-1,NA
CASSLVAGGNSPLHF,TRBV5-6,TRBJ1-6,NA
CASSPFSGIGNTIYF,TRBV7-9,TRBJ1-3,NA
CASSLAFSSKPGQDDTEAFF,TRBV5-1,TRBJ1-1,NA
CASSLMGTSGLAKNIQYF,TRBV5-6,TRBJ2-4,NA
CASSEGFQGPNTEAFF,TRBV6-1,TRBJ1-1,few
CASSQDRGGPFYEQYF,TRBV4-2,TRBJ2-7,NA
CASSLGPTHNTEAFF,TRBV5-1,TRBJ1-1,NA
CASSEGTGDPLRDEQYF,TRBV9,TRBJ2-7,few
CATSRTGGRNSPLHF,TRBV15,TRBJ1-6,NA
CASKAFGNTIYF,TRBV28,TRBJ1-3,NA
CASSLDKSGQASGNYGYTF,TRBV11-2,TRBJ1-2,few
CASSLVPGAVGYTF,TRBV7-2,TRBJ1-2,NA
CAWSAGSNTEAFF,TRBV30,TRBJ1-1,NA
CASRPRGNYGYTF,TRBV4-1,TRBJ1-2,few
CASSPPGADASEAFF,TRBV18,TRBJ1-1,NA
CASSQTDSYNEQFF,TRBV4-2,TRBJ2-1,NA
CASSLEGVTGHPCDEQYF,TRBV7-9,TRBJ2-7,NA
CATSRLEDYEQYF,TRBV6-5,TRBJ2-7,NA
CASSLVSEQYF,TRBV7-2,TRBJ2-7,NA
CSVGEWNTEAFF,TRBV29-1,TRBJ1-1,NA
CASLFNRKPSGANVLTF,TRBV2,TRBJ2-6,NA
CASSEARQGNLSPNYGYTF,TRBV2,TRBJ1-2,NA
CASSVNSPGRRADGYTF,TRBV6-1,TRBJ1-2,NA